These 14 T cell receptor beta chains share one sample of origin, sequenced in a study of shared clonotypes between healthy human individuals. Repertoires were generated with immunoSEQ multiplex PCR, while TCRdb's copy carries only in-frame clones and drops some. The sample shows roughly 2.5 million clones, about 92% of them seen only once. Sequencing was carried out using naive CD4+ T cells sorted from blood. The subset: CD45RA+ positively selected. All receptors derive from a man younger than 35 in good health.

For the CDR3, the DNA is TGTGCCAGCAGTGTCGGACAGTCCTATGGCTACACCTTC. Translated, it gives CASSVGQSYGYTF. The rearrangement joins TRBV6-6 to TRBJ1-2; weak D call: TRBD1 (6 bases). The V gene lost 5 bases and the J gene lost 4 bases, with 11 bases spanning the gap. Germline V gene sequence: CDR1 MNHNY, CDR2 SVGAGI (reference sequence). The CDR3 is 13 residues long.

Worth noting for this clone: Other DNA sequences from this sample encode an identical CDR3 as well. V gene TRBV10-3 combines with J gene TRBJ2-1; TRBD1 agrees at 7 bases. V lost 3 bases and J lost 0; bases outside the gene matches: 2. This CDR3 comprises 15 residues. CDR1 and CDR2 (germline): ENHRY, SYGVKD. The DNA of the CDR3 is TGTGCCATCAGTGATTCAGGGGGCTCCTACAATGAGCAGTTCTTC. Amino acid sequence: CAISDSGGSYNEQFF.

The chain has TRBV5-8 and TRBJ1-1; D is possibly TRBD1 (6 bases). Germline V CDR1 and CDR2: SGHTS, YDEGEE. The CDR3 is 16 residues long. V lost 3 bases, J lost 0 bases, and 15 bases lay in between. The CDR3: CASSWLSDRVNTEAFF. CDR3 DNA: TGTGCCAGCAGCTGGTTGTCGGACAGAGTGAACACTGAAGCTTTCTTT. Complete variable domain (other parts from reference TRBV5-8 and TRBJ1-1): EAGVTQSPTHLIKTRGQQATLRCSPISGHTSVYWYQQALGLGLQFLLWYDEGEERNRGNFPPRFSGRQFPNYSSELNVNALELEDSALYLCASSWLSDRVNTEAFFGQGTRLTVV.

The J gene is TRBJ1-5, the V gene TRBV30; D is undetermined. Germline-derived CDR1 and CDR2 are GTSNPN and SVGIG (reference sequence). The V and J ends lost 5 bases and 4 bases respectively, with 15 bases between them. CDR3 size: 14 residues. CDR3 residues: CAWAQSGLNQPQHF. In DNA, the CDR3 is TGTGCCTGGGCCCAGTCCGGGTTAAATCAGCCCCAGCATTTT.

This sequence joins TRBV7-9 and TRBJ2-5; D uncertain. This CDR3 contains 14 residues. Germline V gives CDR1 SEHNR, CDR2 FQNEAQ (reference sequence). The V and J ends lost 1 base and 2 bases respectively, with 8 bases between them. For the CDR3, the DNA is TGTGCCAGCAGCTTAGAGGGAAAACAAGAGACCCAGTACTTC. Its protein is CASSLEGKQETQYF.

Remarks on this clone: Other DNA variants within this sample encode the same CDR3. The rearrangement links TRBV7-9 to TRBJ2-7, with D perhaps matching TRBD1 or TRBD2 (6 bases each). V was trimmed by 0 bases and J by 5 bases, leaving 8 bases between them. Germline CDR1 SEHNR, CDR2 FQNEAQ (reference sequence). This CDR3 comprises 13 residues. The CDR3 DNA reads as TGTGCCAGCAGCTTAGCGGGGGGCAACGAGCAGTACTTC. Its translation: CASSLAGGNEQYF.

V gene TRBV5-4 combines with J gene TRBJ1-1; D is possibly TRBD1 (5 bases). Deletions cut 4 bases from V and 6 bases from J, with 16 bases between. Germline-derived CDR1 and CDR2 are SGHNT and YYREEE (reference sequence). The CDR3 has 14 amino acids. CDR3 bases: TGTGCCAGCAGCCCGTCGGGGGGAGAGGCTGAAGCTTTCTTT. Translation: CASSPSGGEAEAFF.

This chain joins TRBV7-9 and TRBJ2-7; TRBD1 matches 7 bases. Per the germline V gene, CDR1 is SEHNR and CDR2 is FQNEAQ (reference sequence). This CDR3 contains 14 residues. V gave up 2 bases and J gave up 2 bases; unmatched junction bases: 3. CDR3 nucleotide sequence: TGTGCCAGCAGCTTATTCGACAGGGCCTACGAGCAGTACTTC. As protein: CASSLFDRAYEQYF.

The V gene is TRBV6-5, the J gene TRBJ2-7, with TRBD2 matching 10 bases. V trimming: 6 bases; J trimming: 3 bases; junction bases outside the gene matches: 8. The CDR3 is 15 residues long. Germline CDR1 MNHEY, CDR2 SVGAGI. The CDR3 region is CASRAVAGGYYEQYF. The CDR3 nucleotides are TGTGCCAGCAGGGCCGTAGCGGGAGGTTACTACGAGCAGTACTTC.

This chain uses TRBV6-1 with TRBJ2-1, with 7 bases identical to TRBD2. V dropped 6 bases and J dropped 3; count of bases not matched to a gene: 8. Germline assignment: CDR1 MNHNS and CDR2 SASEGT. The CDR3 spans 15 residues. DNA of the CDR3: TGTGCCAGCAGCCTGGGGAGGGGCAACTACAATGAGCAGTTCTTC. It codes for CASSLGRGNYNEQFF.

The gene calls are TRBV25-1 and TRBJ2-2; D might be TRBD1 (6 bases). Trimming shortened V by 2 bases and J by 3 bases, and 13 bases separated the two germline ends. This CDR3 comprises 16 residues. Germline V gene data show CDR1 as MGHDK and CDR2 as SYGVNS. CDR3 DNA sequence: TGTGCCAGCAGTGAAATGGTAGGGGGACACACCGGGGAGCTGTTTTTT. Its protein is CASSEMVGGHTGELFF.

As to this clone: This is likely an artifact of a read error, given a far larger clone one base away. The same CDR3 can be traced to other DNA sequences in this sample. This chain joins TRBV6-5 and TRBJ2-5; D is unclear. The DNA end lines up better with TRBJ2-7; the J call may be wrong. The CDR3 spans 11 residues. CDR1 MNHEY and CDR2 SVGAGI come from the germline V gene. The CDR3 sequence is CASSSAYEQYF. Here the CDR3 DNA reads TGTGCCAGCAGCTCCGCCTACGAGCAGTACTTC.

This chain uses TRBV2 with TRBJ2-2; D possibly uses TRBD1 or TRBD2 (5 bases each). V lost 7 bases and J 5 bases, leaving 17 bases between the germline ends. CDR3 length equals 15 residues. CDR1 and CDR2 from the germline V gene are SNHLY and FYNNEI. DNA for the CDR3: TGTGCCAGCATGGGGACCGCGAGAAATACCGGGGAGCTGTTTTTT. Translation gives CASMGTARNTGELFF.

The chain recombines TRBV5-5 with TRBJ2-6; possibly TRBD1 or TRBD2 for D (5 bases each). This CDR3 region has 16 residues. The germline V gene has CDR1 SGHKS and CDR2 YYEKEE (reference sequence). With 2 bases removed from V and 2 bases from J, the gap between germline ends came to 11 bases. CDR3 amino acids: CASSFGGRPGANVLTF. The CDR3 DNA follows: TGTGCCAGCAGCTTTGGGGGTAGGCCTGGGGCCAACGTCCTGACTTTC.